The source of this T cell receptor (beta chain) is a study of T cell responses to AZD1222 COVID-19 vaccine. Study conclusions and caveats: Spike-specific TCR breadth and depth grew following two AZD1222 doses.

Sequencing used immunoSEQ multiplex PCR; TCRdb keeps in-frame clones, though not all of them. The sample records some 150,000 clones, approximately 92% being singletons. For this clone: Its target is not known.

Per the germline V gene, CDR1 is GTSNPN and CDR2 is SVGIG (reference sequence). V lost 0 bases and J lost 5; bases outside the gene matches: 10. This CDR3 is built from 16 residues. The sequence was obtained from an adult who received the AZD1222 COVID-19 vaccine. This sequence joins TRBV30 and TRBJ2-1; the match to TRBD2 covers 7 bases. Sequencing was performed on peripheral blood, taken 28 days after the second AZD1222 dose. The CDR3 is CAWSVPVTSRHNEQFF. CDR3 coding DNA: TGTGCCTGGAGTGTACCGGTGACTAGCCGACACAATGAGCAGTTCTTC. The full variable domain, completed using reference TRBV30 and TRBJ2-1, is SQTIHQWPATLVQPVGSPLSLECTVEGTSNPNLYWYRQAAGRGLQLLFYSVGIGQISSEVPQNLSASRPQDRQFILSSKKLLLSDSGFYLCAWSVPVTSRHNEQFFGPGTRLTVL.